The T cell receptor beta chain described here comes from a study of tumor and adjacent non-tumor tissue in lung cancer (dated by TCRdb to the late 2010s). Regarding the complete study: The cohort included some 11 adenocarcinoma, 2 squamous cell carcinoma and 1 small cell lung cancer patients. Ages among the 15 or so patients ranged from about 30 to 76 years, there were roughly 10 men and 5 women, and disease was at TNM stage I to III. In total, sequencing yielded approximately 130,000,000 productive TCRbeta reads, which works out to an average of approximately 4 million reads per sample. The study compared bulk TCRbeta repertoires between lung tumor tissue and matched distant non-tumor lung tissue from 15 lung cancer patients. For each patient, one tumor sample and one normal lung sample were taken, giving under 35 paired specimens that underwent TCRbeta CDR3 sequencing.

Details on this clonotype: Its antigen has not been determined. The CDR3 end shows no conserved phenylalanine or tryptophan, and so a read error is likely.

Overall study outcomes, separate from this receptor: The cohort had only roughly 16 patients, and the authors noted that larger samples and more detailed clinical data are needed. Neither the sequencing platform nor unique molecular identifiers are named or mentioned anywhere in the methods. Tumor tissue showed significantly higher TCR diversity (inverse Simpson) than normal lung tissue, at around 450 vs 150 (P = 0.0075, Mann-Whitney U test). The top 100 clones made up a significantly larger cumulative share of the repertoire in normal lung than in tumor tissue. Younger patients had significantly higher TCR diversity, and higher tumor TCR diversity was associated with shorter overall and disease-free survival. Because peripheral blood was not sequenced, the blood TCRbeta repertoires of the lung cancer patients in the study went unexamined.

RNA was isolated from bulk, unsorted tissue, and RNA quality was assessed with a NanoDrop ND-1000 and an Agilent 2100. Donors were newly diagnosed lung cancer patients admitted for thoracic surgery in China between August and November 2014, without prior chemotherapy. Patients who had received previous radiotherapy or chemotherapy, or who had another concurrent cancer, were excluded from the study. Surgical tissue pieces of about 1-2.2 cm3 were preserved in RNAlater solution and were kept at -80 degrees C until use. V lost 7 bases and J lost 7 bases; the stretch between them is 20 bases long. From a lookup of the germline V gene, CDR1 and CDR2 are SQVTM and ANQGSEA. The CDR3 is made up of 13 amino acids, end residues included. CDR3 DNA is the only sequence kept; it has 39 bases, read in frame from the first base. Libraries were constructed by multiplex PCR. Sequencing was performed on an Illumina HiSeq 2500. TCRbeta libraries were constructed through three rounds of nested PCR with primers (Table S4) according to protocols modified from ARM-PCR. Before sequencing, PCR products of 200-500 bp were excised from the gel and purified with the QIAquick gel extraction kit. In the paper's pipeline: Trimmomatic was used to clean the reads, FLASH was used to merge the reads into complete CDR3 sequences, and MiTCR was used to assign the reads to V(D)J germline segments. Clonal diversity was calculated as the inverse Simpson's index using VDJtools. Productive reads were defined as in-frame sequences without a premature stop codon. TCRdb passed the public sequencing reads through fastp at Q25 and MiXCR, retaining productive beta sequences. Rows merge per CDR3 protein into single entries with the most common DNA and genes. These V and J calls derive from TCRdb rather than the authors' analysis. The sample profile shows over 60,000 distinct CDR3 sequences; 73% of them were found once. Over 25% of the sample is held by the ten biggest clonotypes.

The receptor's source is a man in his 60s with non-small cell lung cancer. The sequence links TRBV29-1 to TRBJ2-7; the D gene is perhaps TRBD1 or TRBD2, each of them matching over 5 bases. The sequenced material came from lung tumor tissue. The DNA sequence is TGCAGCGCCATTTTTGCCGAGGGGTATGAGCAGTACCTC. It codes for CSAIFAEGYEQYL.